This TCR beta chain was identified during a study of Ad26.COV2.S vaccination and SARS-CoV-2 variants (dated by TCRdb to about 2021). As for the study more broadly: Vaccine-arm donors came from COV1001, a multicentre, randomized, double-blind, placebo-controlled phase I-IIa trial of Ad26.COV2.S in healthy adults. The TCR-sequenced set comprised approximately 30 samples: approximately 19 Ad26.COV2.S vaccine recipients, 5 placebo recipients and 8 SARS-CoV-2 convalescent individuals. TCRbeta repertoire sequencing was used to assess the specificity and breadth of SARS-CoV-2-reactive T cell receptors after Ad26.COV2.S vaccination. Ad26.COV2.S was given intramuscularly at 5x10^10 or 1x10^11 viral particles, as a single shot or as two shots 56 days apart. Trial participants were randomized into five groups of five, in which low-dose or high-dose Ad26.COV2.S was given once or twice, or placebo was given on both occasions. Investigators did not know the trial group allocation while performing experiments and assessing outcomes. Overall study results and their limits: Higher spike-specific TCR breadth was observed in Ad26.COV2.S recipients than in placebo recipients (P = 0.0014). Vaccine and placebo recipients had similar non-spike TCR breadth, a finding consistent with the vaccine containing only spike. Substantial breadth of spike-specific CD8+ and CD4+ T cell responses was reported after vaccination. The authors noted that the TCR breadth and depth analyses may have underestimated total T cell responses. The study was not powered to compare responses between vaccine doses or regimens.

V gives up 4 bases and J gives up 1 base, and the segment between their germline ends measures 8 bases. Inclusive of the bounding cysteine and phenylalanine, the CDR3 is 13 residues long. CDR3 DNA is the only sequence kept; it has 39 bases, read in frame from the first base. CDR1 and CDR2, per the germline V gene (reference sequence), are LNHDA and SQIVND. On this clone: The antigen it recognizes is unknown. No base qualities exist here, and no much larger clone lies one base off it.

The meaning of the sample's treatment or condition label: some 20 received Ad26.COV2.S at low or high dose, single or two shots; about 5 received placebo; per-sample allocation not given. For vaccine and placebo recipients, repertoires were sequenced using samples collected on day 63 after the first injection. In Cohort 1b, about two dozen adults aged 18-55 years were enrolled at a single site in Boston, USA, between 29 July and 7 August 2020. Ad26.COV2.S consisted of a replication-incompetent adenovirus type 26 vector by which a prefusion-stabilized SARS-CoV-2 spike protein from the original Wuhan strain was expressed. The immunoSEQ Assay was used to sequence TCRbeta CDR3 regions. After extraction, genomic DNA underwent amplification by bias-controlled multiplex PCR, followed by high-throughput sequencing. In the paper's pipeline: To quantify the absolute abundance of every unique TCRbeta CDR3 region, sequences were collapsed and filtered. T cell fraction was estimated by normalizing TCRbeta template counts to usable DNA, which was measured by amplifying reference genes present in all nucleated cells. Repertoire TCRs were annotated as SARS-CoV-2-specific when V gene, CDR3 amino acid sequence and J gene were exactly matched to a known reactive TCR set. The reference SARS-CoV-2 TCR set came from MIRA and was filtered for enrichment in COVID-19-positive ImmuneCODE repertoires, removing public or cross-reactive TCRs. Using the MIRA antigens, annotated TCRs were further analysed by specific ORF or by position within an ORF. Breadth was defined as the number of annotated unique rearrangements divided by the total number of unique productive rearrangements, and depth was defined as the summed frequency of the annotated unique rearrangements. Two-sided Wilcoxon rank-sum tests were applied when comparing TCR breadth between groups. TCRdb carries this immuneACCESS record with in-frame sequences only. Its versions omit some clonotypes, under half of them owing to an unresolved V gene in the studies checked, with the rest unexplained. That table supplies the V and J calls and clone size; D and trimming were determined from the DNA. This sample lists approximately 350,000 clones; around nine tenths were detected once. The ten biggest clones cover around 3.6% of the sample.

The material sequenced was peripheral blood, taken in a trial of Ad26.COV2.S vaccine versus placebo. The chain is assembled from TRBV19 and TRBJ2-7; the D gene cannot be resolved reliably. The source is a person between 18 and 65 years old who received the Ad26.COV2.S COVID-19 vaccine or a placebo. This receptor has the CDR3 CASSKDGSYEQYF. In nucleotide form, the sequence is TGTGCCAGTAGTAAGGACGGGTCCTACGAGCAGTACTTC.